The entry below describes one T cell receptor (beta chain). This clone appeared many times. It lacks a known antigen. The input lacks base qualities; no much larger clone sits a single base away. The germline V gene provides CDR1 ENHRY and CDR2 SYGVKD. The CDR3 holds 16 amino acids from the cysteine to the phenylalanine. The retained sequence is limited to the CDR3, 48 bases, with the frame set at the first base. Cut back by 9 bases and 1 base, the V and J ends lie 18 bases apart. The source of the sample is a study of metastatic and nonmetastatic thyroid tumors (dated by TCRdb to the early 2020s). About the study as a whole: Repertoires were compared across peripheral blood and tumor or nodule tissue samples from malignant and benign thyroid patients. What the authors observed across the whole study: In both blood and tumor samples, TCR beta diversity was reported to be significantly higher in malignant tumors than in benign nodules.

Before undergoing thyroid surgery, none of the patients had been given any kind of treatment. Using T-cell receptor beta sequencing, the researchers looked back retrospectively at clinical samples from patients, gathered between about 2012 and 2018. Receptors were amplified or captured by PCR. This sample was sequenced with an Illumina HiSeq 4000. High-throughput sequencing was used to profile the TCR beta-chain CDR3 region of every patient. As for how the authors treated the data: Drawing on CDR3 differences between clinicopathological groups, the researchers built a classifier meant to tell apart patients with distant-metastatic papillary thyroid cancer. To measure repertoire diversity the researchers used the Shannon index, while the Morisita-Horn index served to gauge how similar the tumor and blood repertoires were. TCRdb reran the public reads through fastp at Q25 and MiXCR, keeping productive beta chains. The V and J calls come from TCRdb's annotation, not from the publication. The sample table contains over 65,000 clones; only one count was recorded for roughly an eighth of them. In total, the top ten clones hold roughly 9.6% of the sample.

The receptor was isolated from a female donor with papillary thyroid cancer or a benign thyroid nodule (not recorded which). Some clones in this sample may be carry-over from other donors' samples. The material sequenced was tumor tissue. The chain is made from TRBV10-3 and TRBJ2-2; the D gene is perhaps TRBD1, from 5 matching bases. The CDR3 is CAISSPQALNTGELFF. The nucleotide sequence is given as TGTGCCATTTCCAGTCCACAGGCACTGAACACCGGGGAGCTGTTTTTT.